These T cell receptor beta chains were read from a single sample in a study of CD8+ T cells in alopecia areata. The assay was immunoSEQ multiplex PCR, and TCRdb's table has in-frame clones only and misses some. This sample has some 150,000 clones, with roughly 60% found just once. The material sequenced was CD4+ T cells sorted from blood, taken at roughly week 55, from a patient treated with tofacitinib. All receptors come from a human donor with alopecia areata. Both conserved end residues are part of each CDR3. D genes are given only for firm matches. Some rows have no size entry. The others give once, few or many, or a class for an expanded clone.

d_gene	v_gene	j_gene	abundance	CDR3aa
.	TRBV7-9	TRBJ2-3	.	CASRRSASDTDTQYF
.	TRBV4-1	TRBJ2-2	few	CASSHPQNTGELFF
TRBD1	TRBV27	TRBJ1-2	.	CASSSSTGGGYTF
TRBD1	TRBV27	TRBJ2-1	.	CASLRQGGNNEQFF
TRBD1	TRBV9	TRBJ2-7	.	CASSLSPDRTDYEQYF
.	TRBV4-2	TRBJ1-4	.	CASSPPGRGRNEKLFF
.	TRBV19	TRBJ2-1	few	CASSIGWGPFNEQFF
.	TRBV10-3	TRBJ2-3	.	CAISPDGRNTQYF
.	TRBV5-1	TRBJ2-1	.	CASSLEPAPTEQFF
.	TRBV9	TRBJ1-2	.	CASSVARQGYSGYTF
TRBD1	TRBV25-1	TRBJ1-5	.	CASSGDRIGNQPQHF
.	TRBV5-1	TRBJ1-6	.	CASSLEGGSPLHF
TRBD1	TRBV7-9	TRBJ2-3	.	CASSLQGAADTQYF
.	TRBV5-1	TRBJ2-5	.	CASSLTQGRETQYF
TRBD2	TRBV5-6	TRBJ2-3	.	CASSLLSGGSTDTQYF
.	TRBV7-2	TRBJ2-4	.	CASSPLAGSGGNIQYF
.	TRBV30	TRBJ1-1	.	CAWTSSEGYAFF
.	TRBV6-5	TRBJ2-3	.	CASSYADTQYF
TRBD1	TRBV5-1	TRBJ1-1	.	CASSVDRAMNTEAFF
.	TRBV5-1	TRBJ1-4	.	CASSSGNQWEKLFF
TRBD2	TRBV29-1	TRBJ2-1	.	CSVDGLALGNEQFF
.	TRBV9	TRBJ2-3	.	CASSVGGARDTQYF
.	TRBV30	TRBJ1-1	.	CAWRGAGNTEAFF
.	TRBV30	TRBJ1-2	.	CAWSQGENYGYTF
.	TRBV30	TRBJ1-4	.	CAWSVRAGNEKLFF
TRBD2	TRBV7-8	TRBJ2-1	.	CASSLETSGIQFF
.	TRBV27	TRBJ1-2	.	CASGRAMGYTF
.	TRBV15	TRBJ2-2	few	CATSRGTGELFF
.	TRBV29-1	TRBJ1-3	.	CSVELFTNTIYF
.	TRBV10-3	TRBJ2-3	.	CAISSPGPGLSTDTQYF
TRBD1	TRBV7-9	TRBJ2-4	once	CASKAGTAQNIQYF